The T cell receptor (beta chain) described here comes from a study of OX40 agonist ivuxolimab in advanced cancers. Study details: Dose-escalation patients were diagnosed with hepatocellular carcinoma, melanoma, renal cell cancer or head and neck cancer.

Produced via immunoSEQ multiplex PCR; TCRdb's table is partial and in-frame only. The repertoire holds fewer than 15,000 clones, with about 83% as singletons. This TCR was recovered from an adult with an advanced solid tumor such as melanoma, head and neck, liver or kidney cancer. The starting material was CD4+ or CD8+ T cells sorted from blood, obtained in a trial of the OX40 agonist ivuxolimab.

The DNA of the CDR3 is TGTGCCAGTACAACAGGGGGAATCACTGAAGCTTTCTTT. Translated: CASTTGGITEAFF. The chain links TRBV19 to TRBJ1-1; 8 bases are a match to TRBD1. The CDR3 loop spans 13 amino acids. CDR1 and CDR2 from the germline V gene are LNHDA and SQIVND (reference sequence). After removal of 7 bases from V and 4 bases from J, the junction contained 5 bases not matched to a gene.